One and the same sample provided the 11 T cell receptor beta chains below, sequenced in a study of cytomegalovirus exposure and HLA in healthy donors. The study ran its PCR with 60 Vbeta and 13 Jbeta primers. The table came from immunoSEQ multiplex PCR; TCRdb's copy has only in-frame clones and leaves some out. The top ten hold approximately 8.8% of the sample, which has 95,000 to 150,000 clones, 75% to 90% seen once. Sequenced: PBMCs. All receptors derive from a female donor in good health and CMV-seropositive.

This chain joins TRBV5-4 and TRBJ2-1; 9 nucleotides line up with TRBD1. The CDR3 extends over 16 amino acids. Germline values: CDR1 SGHNT, CDR2 YYREEE (reference sequence). The V and J ends lost 4 bases and 2 bases, in that order; junction bases with no gene match: 7. CDR3 protein: CASSSRDRATYNEQFF. The CDR3, as DNA: TGTGCCAGCAGCAGCCGGGACAGGGCGACCTACAATGAGCAGTTCTTC.

The rearrangement uses TRBV28 and TRBJ1-1; D call uncertain. The V and J ends lost 8 bases and 4 bases respectively, with 11 bases between them. From germline, CDR1 is MDHEN and CDR2 SYDVKM. CDR3 length equals 12 residues. CDR3 sequence (DNA): TGTGCCAGCGGCCTTGGTTTCACTGAAGCTTTCTTT. It specifies CASGLGFTEAFF.

The count of this clone is one. The chain joins TRBV29-1 to TRBJ1-1, with a possible D match to TRBD1 (6 bases). The CDR3 loop spans 13 amino acids. CDR1 and CDR2 from the germline V gene are SQVTM and ANQGSEA. Trimming took 7 bases from V and 0 from J, leaving 12 bases between them. This chain's CDR3 is CSARTDMNTEAFF. The CDR3 nucleotides are TGCAGCGCCCGGACAGACATGAACACTGAAGCTTTCTTT.

This clone appeared a single time. V is TRBV7-6 and J is TRBJ1-3, with D tentatively TRBD1 (5 bases). Germline-derived CDR1 and CDR2 are SGHVS and FNYEAQ. The CDR3 has 13 residues. The germline V and J ends were trimmed by 5 bases and 2 bases, with 7 bases remaining between them. In DNA form, the CDR3 reads TGTGCCAGCAGCGAACAGGCTGGAAACACCATATATTTT. This translates into CASSEQAGNTIYF.

The chain uses TRBV7-9 and TRBJ1-3; 9 bases line up with TRBD1. Germline V gene data show CDR1 as SEHNR and CDR2 as FQNEAQ (reference sequence). Unmatched junction bases numbered 12, after V lost 7 bases and J lost 5 bases. The CDR3 sequence is 16 residues long. The CDR3 sequence: CASKPGQGIGRNTIYF. The CDR3 DNA sequence: TGTGCCAGCAAACCAGGACAGGGGATTGGAAGAAACACCATATATTTT.

The chain has TRBV2 and TRBJ1-2, with 7 bases identical to TRBD1. The CDR3 totals 14 residues. The germline CDR1 and CDR2 sequences are SNHLY and FYNNEI. Unmatched junction bases numbered 8, after V lost 7 bases and J lost 3 bases. The CDR3 protein is CASNPGQTYYGYTF. The CDR3 DNA is TGTGCCAGCAACCCGGGACAGACTTACTATGGCTACACCTTC.

This clone was seen a handful of times. V usage is TRBV6-6 and J usage is TRBJ2-1; maybe TRBD1 (5 bases). CDR3 length equals 12 residues. The ends were cut back, 5 bases at V and 4 bases at J, with 6 bases in the middle. Germline V CDR1 and CDR2: MNHNY, SVGAGI (reference sequence). CDR3: CASSGQYNEQFF. The CDR3, as DNA: TGTGCCAGCAGTGGACAATACAATGAGCAGTTCTTC.

The chain employs TRBV29-1 and TRBJ1-1; D not resolved. CDR3 size: 14 residues. Trimming took 4 bases from V and 4 from J, leaving 16 bases between them. The germline CDR1 and CDR2 sequences are SQVTM and ANQGSEA. The DNA for the CDR3 is TGCAGCGTTGCACACCCCCTTACTAGCACTGAAGCTTTCTTT. This encodes CSVAHPLTSTEAFF.

This chain connects TRBV5-6 to TRBJ2-3, with D possibly TRBD1 on 6 matching bases. The length of the CDR3 is 14 residues. Between the trimmed V and J ends, which lost 3 bases and 0 bases, there was a span of 8 bases. In germline, CDR1 is SGHDT, CDR2 YYEEEE. The CDR3 here is CASSWGPSTDTQYF. The CDR3 nucleotides read TGTGCCAGCAGCTGGGGGCCGAGCACAGATACGCAGTATTTT.

The chain is built from TRBV6-4 and TRBJ1-5; unclear D gene. The CDR3 loop spans 13 amino acids. The V end was cut by 3 bases, the J end by 7 bases, with 10 bases between. Looked up from germline, CDR1 is MRHNA and CDR2 is SNTAGT. Here the CDR3 DNA reads TGTGCCAGCAGTGAAGAAAGCGGGCAGCCCCAGCATTTT. Amino acid sequence: CASSEESGQPQHF.

The chain links TRBV2 to TRBJ2-7, with 11 bases identical to TRBD1. The ends lost 6 bases at V and 3 bases at J; junction bases unmatched: 4. The CDR3 extends over 14 amino acids. CDR1 and CDR2 from the germline V gene are SNHLY and FYNNEI. In nucleotides, the CDR3 is TGTGCCAGCAGCCCCGGGACAGGGGGCTACGAGCAGTACTTC. It yields the protein CASSPGTGGYEQYF.